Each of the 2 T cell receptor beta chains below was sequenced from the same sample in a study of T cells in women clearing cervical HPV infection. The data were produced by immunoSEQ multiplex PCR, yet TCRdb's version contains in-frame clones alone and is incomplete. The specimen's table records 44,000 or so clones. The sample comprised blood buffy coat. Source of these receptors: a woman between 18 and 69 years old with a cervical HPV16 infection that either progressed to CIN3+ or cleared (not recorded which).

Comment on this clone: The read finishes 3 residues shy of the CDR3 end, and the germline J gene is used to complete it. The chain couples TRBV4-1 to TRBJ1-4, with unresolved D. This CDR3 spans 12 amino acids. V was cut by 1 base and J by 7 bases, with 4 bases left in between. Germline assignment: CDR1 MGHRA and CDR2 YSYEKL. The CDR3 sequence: CASSQVSEKLFF. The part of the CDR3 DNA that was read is TGCGCCAGCAGCCAAGTATCTGAAAAA.

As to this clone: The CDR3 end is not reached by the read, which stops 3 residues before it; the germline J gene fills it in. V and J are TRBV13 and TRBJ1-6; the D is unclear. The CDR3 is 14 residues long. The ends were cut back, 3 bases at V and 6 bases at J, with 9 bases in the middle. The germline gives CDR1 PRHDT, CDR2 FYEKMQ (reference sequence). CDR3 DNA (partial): TGTGCCAGCAGCTTCGAGAAGCCTAATTCACCC. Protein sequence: CASSFEKPNSP. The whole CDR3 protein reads CASSFEKPNSPLHF.